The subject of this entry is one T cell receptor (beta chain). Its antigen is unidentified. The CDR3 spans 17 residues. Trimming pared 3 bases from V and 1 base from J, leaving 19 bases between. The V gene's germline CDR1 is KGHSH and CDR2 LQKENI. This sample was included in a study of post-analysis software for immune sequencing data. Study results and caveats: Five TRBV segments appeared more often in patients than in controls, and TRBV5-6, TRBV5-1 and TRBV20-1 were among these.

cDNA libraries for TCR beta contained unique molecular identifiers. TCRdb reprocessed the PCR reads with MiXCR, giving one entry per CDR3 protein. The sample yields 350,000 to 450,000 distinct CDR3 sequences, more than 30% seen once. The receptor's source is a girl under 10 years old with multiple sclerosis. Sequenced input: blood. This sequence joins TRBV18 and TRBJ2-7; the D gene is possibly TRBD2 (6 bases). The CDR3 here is CASSPTRDSINSYEQYF. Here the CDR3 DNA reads TGTGCCAGCTCACCGACCCGGGACTCCATTAATTCCTACGAGCAGTACTTC. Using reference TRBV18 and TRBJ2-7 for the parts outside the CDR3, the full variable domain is NAGVMQNPRHLVRRRGQEARLRCSPMKGHSHVYWYRQLPEEGLKFMVYLQKENIIDESGMPKERFSAEFPKEGPSILRIQQVVRGDSAAYFCASSPTRDSINSYEQYFGPGTRLTVT.